Each of the 10 T cell receptor beta chains below was sequenced from the same sample in a study of blood T cell repertoires in COVID-19. TCRdb keeps only in-frame clones here, not all; method: immunoSEQ multiplex PCR. The table includes 110,000 to 150,000 clones, 75% to 90% detected once. Material: peripheral blood. Every receptor here comes from a man aged 60 to 75 with active or convalescent COVID-19.

The chain has TRBV7-9 and TRBJ1-1; the D gene is possibly TRBD1 (5 bases). This CDR3 spans 19 amino acids. V lost 5 bases and J lost 3, with 28 bases in between. Germline CDR1 SEHNR, CDR2 FQNEAQ (reference sequence). CDR3 protein: CASSPQGWGHLKADTEAFF. The CDR3 nucleotides are TGTGCCAGCAGCCCCCAGGGCTGGGGTCACCTAAAGGCGGACACTGAAGCTTTCTTT.

The rearrangement joins TRBV19 to TRBJ1-2; possible D gene TRBD1, 6 bases. The CDR3 spans 15 residues. Trimming pared 1 base from V and 2 bases from J, leaving 11 bases between. Germline CDR1 LNHDA, CDR2 SQIVND (reference sequence). The CDR3 DNA follows: TGTGCCAGTAGTATAGGAGCAGGGGTGAACTATGGCTACACCTTC. Translating gives CASSIGAGVNYGYTF.

The genes are TRBV2 and TRBJ2-2; 8 bases are shared with TRBD2. Trimming took 3 bases from V and 4 from J; bases not matched to a gene: 4. The length of the CDR3 is 15 residues. The germline V gene has CDR1 SNHLY and CDR2 FYNNEI. CDR3 sequence reads: CASSETAGGTGELFF. CDR3 coding DNA: TGTGCCAGCAGTGAGACGGCGGGAGGCACCGGGGAGCTGTTTTTT.

V is TRBV19 and J is TRBJ2-7, with D possibly being TRBD2 (5 bases). The V gene's germline CDR1 is LNHDA and CDR2 SQIVND (reference sequence). This CDR3 has 11 residues. V lost 10 bases and J 2 bases, leaving 9 bases between the germline ends. CDR3 protein: CATSGTYEQYF. In DNA form, the CDR3 reads TGTGCCACGAGCGGTACCTACGAGCAGTACTTC.

This sequence joins TRBV19 and TRBJ1-2; 7 nucleotides agree with TRBD1. Looked up from germline, CDR1 is LNHDA and CDR2 is SQIVND (reference sequence). There are 12 residues in the CDR3. Trimming removed 5 bases from V and 4 bases from J; junction bases left unmatched: 1. The CDR3 region is CASSWDSYGYTF. CDR3 coding DNA: TGTGCCAGTAGTTGGGACAGCTATGGCTACACCTTC.

This clone has just one count. The chain carries TRBV19 and TRBJ1-1; D is possibly TRBD1 (6 bases). This CDR3 is built from 14 residues. Deletions cut 6 bases from V and 5 bases from J, with 16 bases between. In germline, CDR1 is LNHDA, CDR2 SQIVND (reference sequence). CDR3 amino acids: CASRPWQGRTEAFF. The CDR3, as DNA: TGTGCCAGTAGGCCCTGGCAGGGGAGAACTGAAGCTTTCTTT.

This chain connects TRBV18 to TRBJ2-1; 9 nucleotides agree with TRBD1. The CDR3 is made up of 16 amino acids. Per the germline V gene, CDR1 is KGHSH and CDR2 is LQKENI. The junction had 6 bases not matched to a gene; V was cut back by 5 bases and J by 1 base. DNA of the CDR3: TGTGCCAGCTCAATGGGACAGGGAGGGTCCTACAATGAGCAGTTCTTC. Translation gives CASSMGQGGSYNEQFF.

The chain couples TRBV27 to TRBJ2-3, with TRBD2 identical over 8 bases. J gave up 5 bases and V 4 bases, and 11 bases lay outside the gene matches. The CDR3 length is 16 residues. Germline V CDR1 and CDR2: MNHEY, SMNVEV (reference sequence). The CDR3, as DNA: TGTGCCAGCAGTTCCTCAGGCGGGGGGCCGGTAGATACGCAGTATTTT. Protein: CASSSSGGGPVDTQYF.

The chain links TRBV24-1 to TRBJ2-1, with D perhaps matching TRBD2 (6 bases). V was cut by 0 bases and J by 0 bases, with 14 bases left in between. Per germline, CDR1 KGHDR and CDR2 SFDVKD. There are 18 residues in the CDR3. CDR3 amino acids: CATSDLPTGAHSYNEQFF. Here the CDR3 DNA reads TGTGCCACCAGTGATTTGCCTACGGGAGCACACTCCTACAATGAGCAGTTCTTC.

The CDR3 DNA is TGCGCCAGCAGCCCAAAGGGGGGGAATAATGAAAAACTGTTTTTT. Residues: CASSPKGGNNEKLFF. The chain combines TRBV4-3 with TRBJ1-4; possible D gene TRBD1, 6 bases. Germline V gene lookup returns CDR1 LGHNA and CDR2 YSLEER. V dropped 4 bases and J dropped 4 bases, with 13 bases sitting between them. CDR3 length: 15 amino acids.